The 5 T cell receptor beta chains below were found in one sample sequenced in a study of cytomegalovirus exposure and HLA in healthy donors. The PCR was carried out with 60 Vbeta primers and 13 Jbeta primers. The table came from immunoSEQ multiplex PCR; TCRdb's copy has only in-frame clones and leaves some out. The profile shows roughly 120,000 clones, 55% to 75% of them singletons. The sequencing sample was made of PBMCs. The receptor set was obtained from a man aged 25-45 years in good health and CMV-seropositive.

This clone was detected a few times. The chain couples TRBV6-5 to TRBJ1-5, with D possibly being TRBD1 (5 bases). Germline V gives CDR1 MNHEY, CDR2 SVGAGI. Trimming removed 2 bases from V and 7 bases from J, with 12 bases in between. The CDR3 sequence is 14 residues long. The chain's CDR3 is CASSYGPWGQPQHF. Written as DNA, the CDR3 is TGTGCCAGCAGTTACGGACCGTGGGGCCAGCCCCAGCATTTT.

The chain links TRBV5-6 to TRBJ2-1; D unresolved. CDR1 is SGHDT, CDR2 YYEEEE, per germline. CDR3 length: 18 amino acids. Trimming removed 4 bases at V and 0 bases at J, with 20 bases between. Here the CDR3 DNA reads TGTGCCAGCAGCCGGGTGATGGTTCAGACCCCCTCCTACAATGAGCAGTTCTTC. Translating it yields CASSRVMVQTPSYNEQFF.

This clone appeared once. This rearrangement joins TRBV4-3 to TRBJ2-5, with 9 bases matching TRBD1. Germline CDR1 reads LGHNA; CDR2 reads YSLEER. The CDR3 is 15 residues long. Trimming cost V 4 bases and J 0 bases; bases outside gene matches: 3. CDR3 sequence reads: CASSLGQGYQETQYF. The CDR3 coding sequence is TGCGCCAGCAGCCTCGGACAGGGGTACCAAGAGACCCAGTACTTC.

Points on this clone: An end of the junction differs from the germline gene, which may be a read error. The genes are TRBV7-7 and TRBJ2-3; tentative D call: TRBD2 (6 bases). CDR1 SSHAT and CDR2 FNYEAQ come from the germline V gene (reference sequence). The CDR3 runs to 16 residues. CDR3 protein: CASSLAYGSSTDTQYF. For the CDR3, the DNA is TGTGCTAGCAGCTTAGCGTACGGGAGTTCGACAGATACGCAGTATTTT.

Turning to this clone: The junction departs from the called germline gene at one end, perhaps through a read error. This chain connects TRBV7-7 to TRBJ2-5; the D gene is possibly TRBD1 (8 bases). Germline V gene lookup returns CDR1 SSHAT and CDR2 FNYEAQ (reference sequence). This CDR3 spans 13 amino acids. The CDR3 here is CASSLDREGTQYF. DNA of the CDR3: TGTGCTAGCAGCTTGGACAGGGAGGGGACCCAGTACTTC.